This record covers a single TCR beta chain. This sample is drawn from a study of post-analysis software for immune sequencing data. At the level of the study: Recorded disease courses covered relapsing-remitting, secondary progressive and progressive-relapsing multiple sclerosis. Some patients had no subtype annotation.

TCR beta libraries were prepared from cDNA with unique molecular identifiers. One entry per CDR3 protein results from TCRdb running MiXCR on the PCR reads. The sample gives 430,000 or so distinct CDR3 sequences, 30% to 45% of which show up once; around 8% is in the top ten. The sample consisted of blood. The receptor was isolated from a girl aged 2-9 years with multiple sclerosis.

CDR3 sequence reads: CASSQYRGETQYF. Here the CDR3 DNA reads TGTGCCAGCAGTCAATATAGGGGAGAGACCCAGTACTTC. The gene calls are TRBV12-3 or TRBV12-4 and TRBJ2-5; D perhaps matches TRBD1 (5 bases). This CDR3 spans 13 amino acids. V dropped 5 bases and J dropped 4 bases, with 11 bases sitting between them.